The rows below give T cell receptor beta chains drawn from one sample of a study of blood T cell repertoires in COVID-19. Using immunoSEQ multiplex PCR, the repertoire was profiled, and TCRdb retains in-frame clones only, with some absent. The data show about 98,000 clones, roughly nine tenths seen once. The specimen was peripheral blood. Every receptor here comes from a man between 50 and 59 years old with acute or convalescent COVID-19. Each CDR3 is given with its conserved first and last residue. A D gene is named only where the DNA matches it firmly. For some rows the clone size is stated as once, few or many, or as a class when expanded; others skip it.

CDR3: CASSFSSVSRNEQFF; DNA: TGCGCCAGCAGCTTTTCTAGCGTTTCGAGGAATGAGCAGTTCTTC; size: NA; D: NA; V: TRBV5-1; J: TRBJ2-1
CDR3: CASSRGLAGASEQFF; DNA: TGTGCCAGCTCACGGGGACTAGCGGGAGCATCTGAGCAGTTCTTC; size: NA; D: TRBD2; V: TRBV18; J: TRBJ2-1
CDR3: CASSNVTGVVTQYF; DNA: TGTGCCAGCAGCAACGTAACAGGGGTTGTTACGCAGTATTTT; size: NA; D: TRBD1; V: TRBV27; J: TRBJ2-3
CDR3: CASSRVSVAGASAEQYF; DNA: TGCGCCAGCAGCCGAGTTTCCGTGGCGGGAGCTTCTGCCGAGCAGTACTTC; size: once; D: TRBD2; V: TRBV5-1; J: TRBJ2-7
CDR3: CASSPGQGLTYEQYF; DNA: TGTGCCAGTTCCCCCGGACAGGGACTAACCTACGAGCAGTACTTC; size: NA; D: NA; V: TRBV19; J: TRBJ2-7
CDR3: CASRGQLNTEAFF; DNA: TGTGCCAGCAGAGGACAGTTGAACACTGAAGCTTTCTTT; size: NA; D: NA; V: TRBV27; J: TRBJ1-1
CDR3: CASSLEFQGWGNTEAFF; DNA: TGTGCCAGCAGCTTAGAGTTCCAGGGGTGGGGGAACACTGAAGCTTTCTTT; size: once; D: NA; V: TRBV11-2; J: TRBJ1-1
CDR3: CASSLAPGQETYEQYF; DNA: TGCGCCAGCAGCTTGGCCCCGGGACAGGAAACCTACGAGCAGTACTTC; size: NA; D: TRBD1; V: TRBV5-1; J: TRBJ2-7
CDR3: CASSPGDNEQFF; DNA: TGTGCCAGCAGCCCCGGGGACAATGAGCAGTTCTTC; size: NA; D: NA; V: TRBV6-6; J: TRBJ2-1
CDR3: CASSPAKGALNTEAFF; DNA: TGTGCCAGCAGCCCAGCTAAGGGGGCCTTGAACACTGAAGCTTTCTTT; size: few; D: TRBD1; V: TRBV7-9; J: TRBJ1-1
CDR3: CSVQKALNTEAFF; DNA: TGCAGCGTTCAAAAAGCCTTAAACACTGAAGCTTTCTTT; size: NA; D: NA; V: TRBV29-1; J: TRBJ1-1
CDR3: CASSPTLAGTRNEQFF; DNA: TGTGCCAGCAGCCCAACACTAGCGGGAACACGGAATGAGCAGTTCTTC; size: NA; D: TRBD2; V: TRBV14; J: TRBJ2-1
CDR3: CASSVGQGDYGYTF; DNA: TGTGCCAGCAGCGTCGGACAGGGGGACTATGGCTACACCTTC; size: NA; D: TRBD1; V: TRBV9; J: TRBJ1-2
CDR3: CASSLGTSGSTDTQYF; DNA: TGTGCCAGCAGCTTAGGGACTAGCGGGAGTACAGATACGCAGTATTTT; size: once; D: TRBD2; V: TRBV13; J: TRBJ2-3
CDR3: CASSREQGLGGYTF; DNA: TGTGCCAGCAGCCGGGAACAGGGTCTTGGAGGCTACACCTTC; size: NA; D: NA; V: TRBV13; J: TRBJ1-2
CDR3: CASSESGTGFDYGYTF; DNA: TGTGCCAGCAGTGAGTCCGGGACAGGGTTCGACTATGGCTACACCTTC; size: few; D: TRBD1; V: TRBV28; J: TRBJ1-2
CDR3: CASSLNRASTDTQYF; DNA: TGTGCCAGCTCACTAAACAGGGCTAGCACAGATACGCAGTATTTT; size: NA; D: NA; V: TRBV18; J: TRBJ2-3
CDR3: CASSRAGGNTEAFF; DNA: TGTGCCAGCTCCCGCGCAGGTGGGAACACTGAAGCTTTCTTT; size: once; D: NA; V: TRBV18; J: TRBJ1-1
CDR3: CASKDTSSYEQYF; DNA: TGTGCCAGCAAGGACACTTCCTCCTACGAGCAGTACTTC; size: NA; D: NA; V: TRBV27; J: TRBJ2-7
CDR3: CASSPNRGRYGQPQHF; DNA: TGTGCCAGCTCACCAAACAGGGGAAGATACGGTCAGCCCCAGCATTTT; size: NA; D: TRBD1; V: TRBV18; J: TRBJ1-5
CDR3: CAIRPGQGIIYGYTF; DNA: TGTGCCATCAGGCCGGGACAGGGGATCATCTATGGCTACACCTTC; size: NA; D: TRBD1; V: TRBV10-3; J: TRBJ1-2
CDR3: CASEIAGGLINYGYTF; DNA: TGTGCCAGCGAAATTGCGGGGGGGTTAATTAACTATGGCTACACCTTC; size: few; D: NA; V: TRBV28; J: TRBJ1-2
CDR3: CASSRQGGMNTEAFF; DNA: TGTGCCAGCAGCCGACAGGGGGGCATGAACACTGAAGCTTTCTTT; size: NA; D: TRBD1; V: TRBV7-9; J: TRBJ1-1
CDR3: CASSSTSGLSYEQYF; DNA: TGTGCCAGCAGTTCTACTAGCGGGCTCTCCTACGAGCAGTACTTC; size: NA; D: TRBD2; V: TRBV6-5; J: TRBJ2-7
CDR3: CASSPEGTGSDEQYF; DNA: TGTGCCAGCTCACCTGAGGGGACAGGTTCTGACGAGCAGTACTTC; size: once; D: TRBD1; V: TRBV18; J: TRBJ2-7
CDR3: CASSFQGLAVNEQFF; DNA: TGTGCCAGCAGCTTCCAGGGACTAGCGGTCAATGAGCAGTTCTTC; size: NA; D: TRBD2; V: TRBV6-5; J: TRBJ2-1
CDR3: CASGLAGWGTDTQYF; DNA: TGTGCCAGCGGGCTAGCGGGGTGGGGTACAGATACGCAGTATTTT; size: NA; D: TRBD2; V: TRBV6-5; J: TRBJ2-3
CDR3: CASRITGTRAFNTQYF; DNA: TGCGCCAGCAGGATTACCGGGACTCGTGCCTTTAATACGCAGTATTTT; size: NA; D: NA; V: TRBV5-1; J: TRBJ2-3
CDR3: CASSFVRGNTGELFF; DNA: TGTGCCAGCAGCTTTGTCAGGGGGAACACCGGGGAGCTGTTTTTT; size: once; D: NA; V: TRBV7-9; J: TRBJ2-2
CDR3: CAWTAGLAGVYNEQFF; DNA: TGTGCCTGGACGGCGGGACTAGCGGGAGTCTACAATGAGCAGTTCTTC; size: NA; D: TRBD2; V: TRBV30; J: TRBJ2-1
CDR3: CASSHRGGDYGYTF; DNA: TGTGCCAGCAGCCATCGAGGGGGCGACTATGGCTACACCTTC; size: NA; D: TRBD1; V: TRBV3-1/TRBV3-2; J: TRBJ1-2
CDR3: CASSQDTPWGMNTEAFF; DNA: TGTGCCAGCAGTCAGGACACTCCTTGGGGCATGAACACTGAAGCTTTCTTT; size: NA; D: NA; V: TRBV6-7; J: TRBJ1-1
CDR3: CAAQGQAKNIQYF; DNA: TGTGCCGCCCAGGGACAGGCCAAAAACATTCAGTACTTC; size: NA; D: TRBD1; V: TRBV19; J: TRBJ2-4
CDR3: CASSQAPLRVAGDPDTQYF; DNA: TGTGCCAGCAGCCAAGCTCCCTTGAGGGTCGCAGGGGACCCAGATACGCAGTATTTT; size: NA; D: NA; V: TRBV3-1/TRBV3-2; J: TRBJ2-3
CDR3: CASSSTYQGMDEQYF; DNA: TGTGCCAGCAGCTCGACCTACCAGGGGATGGACGAGCAGTACTTC; size: NA; D: NA; V: TRBV13; J: TRBJ2-7
CDR3: CASSLSRLDGSYQPQHF; DNA: TGTGCCAGCAGTTTATCGAGACTCGACGGTTCCTATCAGCCCCAGCATTTT; size: NA; D: NA; V: TRBV27; J: TRBJ1-5
CDR3: CAWSVWQGVGNQPQHF; DNA: TGTGCCTGGAGTGTATGGCAGGGGGTGGGCAATCAGCCCCAGCATTTT; size: NA; D: TRBD1; V: TRBV30; J: TRBJ1-5
CDR3: CASSQTGRNTEAFF; DNA: TGCGCCAGCAGCCAAACAGGGCGGAACACTGAAGCTTTCTTT; size: NA; D: NA; V: TRBV5-1; J: TRBJ1-1
CDR3: CASSQRGGVGSGANVLTF; DNA: TGTGCCAGCAGCCAGCGGGGAGGGGTAGGCTCTGGGGCCAACGTCCTGACTTTC; size: NA; D: TRBD2; V: TRBV3-1/TRBV3-2; J: TRBJ2-6
CDR3: CASKTGGADYGYTF; DNA: TGTGCCAGCAAAACAGGGGGCGCGGACTATGGCTACACCTTC; size: once; D: TRBD1; V: TRBV28; J: TRBJ1-2
CDR3: CTSGGRSSYNEQFF; DNA: TGCACCAGCGGGGGCCGGAGCTCCTACAATGAGCAGTTCTTC; size: once; D: TRBD2; V: TRBV10-2; J: TRBJ2-1
CDR3: CASSFHRGLSEAFF; DNA: TGTGCCAGCAGCTTCCACAGGGGCCTCTCGGAAGCTTTCTTT; size: NA; D: TRBD1; V: TRBV6-5; J: TRBJ1-1
CDR3: CASRRQGANTGELFF; DNA: TGCGCCAGCCGTAGGCAGGGGGCTAACACCGGGGAGCTGTTTTTT; size: NA; D: TRBD1; V: TRBV4-1; J: TRBJ2-2
CDR3: CASSLSGGTQYF; DNA: TGTGCCAGCAGCCTATCCGGGGGTACGCAGTATTTT; size: NA; D: NA; V: TRBV3-1/TRBV3-2; J: TRBJ2-3
CDR3: CASSLGTGDRSAFF; DNA: TGTGCCAGCAGCTTAGGCACAGGGGACCGTTCAGCTTTCTTT; size: NA; D: TRBD1; V: TRBV11-2; J: TRBJ1-1
CDR3: CASSLGLAGPTDTQYF; DNA: TGCGCCAGCAGCTTGGGGCTAGCGGGGCCCACAGATACGCAGTATTTT; size: few; D: TRBD2; V: TRBV5-1; J: TRBJ2-3
CDR3: CAWTSPGARSPIYGYTF; DNA: TGTGCCTGGACCTCGCCGGGTGCTCGCTCGCCCATCTATGGCTACACCTTC; size: NA; D: NA; V: TRBV30; J: TRBJ1-2
CDR3: CASSFRLAGVGQYF; DNA: TGTGCCAGCAGCTTCCGCCTAGCGGGAGTGGGGCAGTACTTC; size: once; D: TRBD2; V: TRBV11-2; J: TRBJ2-7
CDR3: CATSGTGRPSSPLHF; DNA: TGTGCCACCAGCGGGACAGGCCGTCCAAGTTCACCCCTCCACTTT; size: NA; D: TRBD1; V: TRBV15; J: TRBJ1-6
CDR3: CASSSLSTLNYGYTF; DNA: TGTGCCAGCAGTTCACTATCGACCCTTAACTATGGCTACACCTTC; size: NA; D: NA; V: TRBV27; J: TRBJ1-2
CDR3: CASSEVTLAGGNTDTQYF; DNA: TGTGCCAGCAGTGAAGTTACGCTAGCGGGAGGGAACACAGATACGCAGTATTTT; size: NA; D: TRBD2; V: TRBV2; J: TRBJ2-3
CDR3: CASSFVEGAYGYTF; DNA: TGTGCCAGTAGTTTTGTGGAGGGTGCCTATGGCTACACCTTC; size: NA; D: NA; V: TRBV28; J: TRBJ1-2
CDR3: CASSLSGGGTGANVLTF; DNA: TGTGCCAGCAGCTTATCCGGGGGTGGTACTGGGGCCAACGTCCTGACTTTC; size: NA; D: NA; V: TRBV7-2; J: TRBJ2-6
CDR3: CASSEALTEAFF; DNA: TGTGCCAGCAGTGAAGCACTAACTGAAGCTTTCTTT; size: NA; D: NA; V: TRBV6-1; J: TRBJ1-1
CDR3: CASSPRTSGNNEQYF; DNA: TGTGCCAGCTCACCTAGGACTAGCGGGAACAACGAGCAGTACTTC; size: NA; D: TRBD2; V: TRBV18; J: TRBJ2-7
CDR3: CSVDGQGPYEQYF; DNA: TGCAGCGTCGATGGACAGGGACCCTACGAGCAGTACTTC; size: few; D: TRBD1; V: TRBV29-1; J: TRBJ2-7
CDR3: CATRDRDPDTQYF; DNA: TGCGCCACCCGGGACAGGGACCCAGATACGCAGTATTTT; size: NA; D: TRBD1; V: TRBV5-1; J: TRBJ2-3
CDR3: CAISEAQGRDYGYTF; DNA: TGTGCCATCAGTGAGGCACAGGGACGCGACTATGGCTACACCTTC; size: NA; D: NA; V: TRBV10-3; J: TRBJ1-2
CDR3: CASSQTEHYEQYF; DNA: TGTGCCAGCAGCCAGACAGAACACTACGAGCAGTACTTC; size: NA; D: NA; V: TRBV5-6; J: TRBJ2-7
CDR3: CATSAGFNTGELFF; DNA: TGTGCCACCAGCGCCGGGTTTAACACCGGGGAGCTGTTTTTT; size: NA; D: NA; V: TRBV24-1; J: TRBJ2-2